The sequence of this T cell receptor beta chain was determined in a study of T cell responses to AZD1222 COVID-19 vaccine. General observations from the study: There were vaccine-associated CD4 TCRs across spike, dominant at 160-218 and 743-854. White British ancestry dominated among donors, who included more females, and clonal diversity was possibly underestimated. When two AZD1222 doses had been given, Spike-specific TCR breadth and depth rose.

This table comes from immunoSEQ multiplex PCR, and its TCRdb copy is limited to in-frame clones, with some not included. The table records about 120,000 clones, 80% to 90% of them present only once. The V gene lost 0 bases and the J gene lost 4 bases, with 10 bases spanning the gap. Germline V gene lookup returns CDR1 SGHAT and CDR2 FQNNGV. The CDR3 runs to 15 residues. Points on this clone: As yet, its antigen is unknown.

Sequencing used peripheral blood, obtained on day 0 of AZD1222 vaccination. The J gene is TRBJ2-1, the V gene TRBV11-2; D is unclear. This TCR came from an adult in good health. CDR3: CASSLESAPYNEQFF. The CDR3 DNA reads as TGTGCCAGCAGCTTAGAGAGCGCACCGTACAATGAGCAGTTCTTC. Looking up the rest from reference TRBV11-2 and TRBJ2-1 gives the full variable domain: EAGVAQSPRYKIIEKRQSVAFWCNPISGHATLYWYQQILGQGPKLLIQFQNNGVVDDSQLPKDRFSAERLKGVDSTLKIQPAKLEDSAVYLCASSLESAPYNEQFFGPGTRLTVL.